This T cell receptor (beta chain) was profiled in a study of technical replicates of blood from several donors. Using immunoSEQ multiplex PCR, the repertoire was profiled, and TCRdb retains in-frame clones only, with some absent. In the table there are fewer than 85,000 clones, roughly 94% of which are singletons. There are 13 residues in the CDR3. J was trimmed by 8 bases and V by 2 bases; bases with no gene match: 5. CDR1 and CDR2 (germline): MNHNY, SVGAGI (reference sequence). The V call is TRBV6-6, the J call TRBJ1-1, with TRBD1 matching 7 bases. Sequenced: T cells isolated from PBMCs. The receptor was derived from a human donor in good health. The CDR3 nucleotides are TGTGCCAGCAGTTACGCCGACAGGGCAGAAGCTTTCTTT. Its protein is CASSYADRAEAFF.